The clone carrying this TCR beta chain was recorded many times. Its antigen is not known. The germline gives CDR1 SGHTA, CDR2 FQGNSA. V gave up 0 bases and J gave up 6 bases, with 20 bases separating them. The CDR3 contains 18 residues. This sample stems from a study of T cell repertoires in cytomegalovirus infection. Study-level results: Individuals carrying CMV plus the relevant HLA were identified by cumulative frequency of public TCR beta families.

TCRdb itself ran the reads through MiXCR, one entry per CDR3 protein. The sample shows around 530,000 distinct CDR3 sequences, about 26% of them seen only once. The sequenced sample was PBMCs. The receptor's source is a human donor in good health (CMV status not recorded). Some clones in this sample may be carry-over from other donors' samples. The J gene is TRBJ2-2, the V gene TRBV7-2; TRBD1 or TRBD2 may be the D gene (6 bases each). The CDR3 coding sequence is TGTGCCAGCAGCTTAGCTAAAGGGGGTGTCGGGAGCCCCGGGGAGCTGTTTTTT. This translates into CASSLAKGGVGSPGELFF.